This T cell receptor beta chain was identified in a study of blood T cell dynamics during melanoma immunotherapy. Overall study: Standard first-line treatment here was pembrolizumab or nivolumab plus ipilimumab in metastatic melanoma. Whole-study findings and limits: At W3, later disease-control patients showed bifurcated PBMC repertoire changes, unlike progressors. It remained unknown if the driving T cell clones were melanoma-specific.

Germline V gives CDR1 MNHEY, CDR2 SVGAGI. J gave up 3 bases and V 5 bases, and 7 bases lay outside the gene matches. CDR3 length: 14 residues. Profiled with immunoSEQ multiplex PCR; TCRdb holds only in-frame clones, not every one. The table shows about 11,000 clones, with roughly four fifths occurring only once. As to this clone: What it binds is not known.

Documented time point: pre-treatment baseline. Sampling occurred pretreatment (T0) and at week 3 (W3), after cycle one of checkpoint blockade. The chain is built from TRBV6-5 and TRBJ2-7; TRBD1 matches at 7 bases. This receptor was obtained from a human donor with melanoma. Sequenced material: blood, taken from a patient treated with checkpoint blockade. CDR3 region: CASSTTGQNYEQYF. As DNA, the CDR3 is TGTGCCAGCAGTACTACGGGACAGAACTACGAGCAGTACTTC.